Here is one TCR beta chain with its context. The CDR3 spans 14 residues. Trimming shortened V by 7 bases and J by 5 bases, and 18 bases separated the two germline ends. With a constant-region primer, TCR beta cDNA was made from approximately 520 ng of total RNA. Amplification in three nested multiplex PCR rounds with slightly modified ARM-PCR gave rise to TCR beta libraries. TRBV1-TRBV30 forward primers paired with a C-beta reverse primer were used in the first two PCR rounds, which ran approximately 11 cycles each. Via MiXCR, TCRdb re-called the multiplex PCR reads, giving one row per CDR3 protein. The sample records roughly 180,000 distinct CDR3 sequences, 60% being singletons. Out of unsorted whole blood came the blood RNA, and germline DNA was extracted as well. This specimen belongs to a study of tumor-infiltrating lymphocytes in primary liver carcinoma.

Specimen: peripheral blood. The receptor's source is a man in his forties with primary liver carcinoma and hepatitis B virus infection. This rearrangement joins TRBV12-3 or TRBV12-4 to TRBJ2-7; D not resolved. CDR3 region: CASTTPPCTNEQYF. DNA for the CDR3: TGTGCCAGCACTACCCCTCCATGCACTAACGAGCAGTACTTC.